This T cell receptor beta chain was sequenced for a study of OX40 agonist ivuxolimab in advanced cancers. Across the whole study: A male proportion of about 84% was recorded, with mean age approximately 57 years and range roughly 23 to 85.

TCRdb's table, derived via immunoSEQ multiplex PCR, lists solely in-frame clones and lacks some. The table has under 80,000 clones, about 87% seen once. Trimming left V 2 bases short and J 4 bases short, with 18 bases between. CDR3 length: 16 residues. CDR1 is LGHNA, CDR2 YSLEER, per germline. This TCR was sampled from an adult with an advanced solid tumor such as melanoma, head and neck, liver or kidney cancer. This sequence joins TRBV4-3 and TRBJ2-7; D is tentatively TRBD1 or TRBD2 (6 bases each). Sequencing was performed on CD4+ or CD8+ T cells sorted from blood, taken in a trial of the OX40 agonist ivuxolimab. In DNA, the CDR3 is TGCGCCAGCAGCCAATACAAGTGGGGGGCGCCATACGAGCAGTACTTC. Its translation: CASSQYKWGAPYEQYF.